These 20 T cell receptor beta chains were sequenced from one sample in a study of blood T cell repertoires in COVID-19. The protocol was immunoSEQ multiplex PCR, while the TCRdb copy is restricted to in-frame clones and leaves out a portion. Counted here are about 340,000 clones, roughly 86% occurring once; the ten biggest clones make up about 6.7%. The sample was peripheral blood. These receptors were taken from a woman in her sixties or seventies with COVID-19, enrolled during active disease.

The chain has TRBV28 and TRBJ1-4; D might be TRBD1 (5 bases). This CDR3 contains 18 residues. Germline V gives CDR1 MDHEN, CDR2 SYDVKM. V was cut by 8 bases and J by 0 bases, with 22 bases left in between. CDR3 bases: TGTGCCAGCGGGTCCGGTGGAGGGACGCTTGCAACTAATGAAAAACTGTTTTTT. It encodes CASGSGGGTLATNEKLFF.

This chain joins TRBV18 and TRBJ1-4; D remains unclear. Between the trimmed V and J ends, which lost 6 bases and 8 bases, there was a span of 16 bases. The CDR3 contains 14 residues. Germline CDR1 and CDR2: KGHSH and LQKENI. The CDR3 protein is CASSPVLKGEKLFF. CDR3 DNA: TGTGCCAGCTCGCCTGTACTAAAAGGCGAAAAACTGTTTTTT.

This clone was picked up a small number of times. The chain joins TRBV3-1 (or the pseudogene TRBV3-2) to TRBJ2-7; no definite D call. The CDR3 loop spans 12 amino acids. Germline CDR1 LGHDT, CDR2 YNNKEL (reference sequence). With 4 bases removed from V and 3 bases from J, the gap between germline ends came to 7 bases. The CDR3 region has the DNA TGTGCCAGCAGCCGAGCCGACTACGAGCAGTACTTC. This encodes CASSRADYEQYF.

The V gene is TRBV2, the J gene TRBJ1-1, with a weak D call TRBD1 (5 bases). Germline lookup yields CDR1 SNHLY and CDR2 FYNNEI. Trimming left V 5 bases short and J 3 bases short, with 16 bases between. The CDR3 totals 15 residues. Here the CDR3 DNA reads TGTGCCAGCAGTCCCAGACGGGGGTCGGACACTGAAGCTTTCTTT. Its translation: CASSPRRGSDTEAFF.

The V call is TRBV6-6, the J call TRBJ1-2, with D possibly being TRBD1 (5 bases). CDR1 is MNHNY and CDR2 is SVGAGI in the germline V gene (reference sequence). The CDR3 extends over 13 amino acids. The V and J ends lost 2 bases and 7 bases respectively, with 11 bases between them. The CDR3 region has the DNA TGTGCCAGCAGTTACGTGGCGGGGACTGGCTACACCTTC. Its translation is CASSYVAGTGYTF.

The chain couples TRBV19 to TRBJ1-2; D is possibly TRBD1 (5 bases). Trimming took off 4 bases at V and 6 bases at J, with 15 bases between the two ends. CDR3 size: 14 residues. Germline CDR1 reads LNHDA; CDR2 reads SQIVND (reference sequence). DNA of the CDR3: TGTGCCAGTAGTAGGCAGGGCAGCTCGAATGGCTACACCTTC. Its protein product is CASSRQGSSNGYTF. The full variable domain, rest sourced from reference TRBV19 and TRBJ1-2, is DGGITQSPKYLFRKEGQNVTLSCEQNLNHDAMYWYRQDPGQGLRLIYYSQIVNDFQKGDIAEGYSVSREKKESFPLTVTSAQKNPTAFYLCASSRQGSSNGYTFGSGTRLTVV.

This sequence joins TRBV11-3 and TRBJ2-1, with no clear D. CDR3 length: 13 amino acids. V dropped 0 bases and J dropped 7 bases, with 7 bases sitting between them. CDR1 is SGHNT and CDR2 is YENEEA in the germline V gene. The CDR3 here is CASSLDHRNEQFF. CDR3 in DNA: TGTGCCAGCAGCTTAGATCATCGGAATGAGCAGTTCTTC.

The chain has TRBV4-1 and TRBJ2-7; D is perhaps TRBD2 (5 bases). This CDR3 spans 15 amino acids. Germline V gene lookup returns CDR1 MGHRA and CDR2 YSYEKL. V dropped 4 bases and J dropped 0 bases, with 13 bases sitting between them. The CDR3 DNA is TGCGCCAGCAGCCCCATTAGCGCTAGCTCCTACGAGCAGTACTTC. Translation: CASSPISASSYEQYF.

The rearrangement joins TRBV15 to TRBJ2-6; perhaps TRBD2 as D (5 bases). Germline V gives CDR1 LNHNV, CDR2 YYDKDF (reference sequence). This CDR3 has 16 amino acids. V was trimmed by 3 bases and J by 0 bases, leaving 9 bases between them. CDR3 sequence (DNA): TGTGCCACCAGCAGTAACAGCGGCTCTGGGGCCAACGTCCTGACTTTC. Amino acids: CATSSNSGSGANVLTF.

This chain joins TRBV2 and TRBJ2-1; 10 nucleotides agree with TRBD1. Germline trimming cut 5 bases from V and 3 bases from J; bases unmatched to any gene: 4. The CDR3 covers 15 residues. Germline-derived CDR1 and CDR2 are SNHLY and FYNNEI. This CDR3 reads CASSKGQGIYNEQFF. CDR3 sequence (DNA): TGTGCCAGCAGTAAGGGACAGGGGATCTACAATGAGCAGTTCTTC.

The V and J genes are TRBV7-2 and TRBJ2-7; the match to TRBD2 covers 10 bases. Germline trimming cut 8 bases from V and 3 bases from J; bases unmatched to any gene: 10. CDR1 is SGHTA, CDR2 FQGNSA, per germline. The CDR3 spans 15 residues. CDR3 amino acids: CASPTSGASFYEQYF. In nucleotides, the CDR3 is TGTGCCAGCCCAACTAGCGGGGCGTCCTTCTACGAGCAGTACTTC.

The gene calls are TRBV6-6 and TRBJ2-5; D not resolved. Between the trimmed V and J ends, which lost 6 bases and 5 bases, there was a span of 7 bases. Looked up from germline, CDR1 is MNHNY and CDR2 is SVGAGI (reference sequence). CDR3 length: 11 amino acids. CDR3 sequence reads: CASSWQETQYF. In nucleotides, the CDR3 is TGTGCCAGCAGCTGGCAGGAGACCCAGTACTTC.

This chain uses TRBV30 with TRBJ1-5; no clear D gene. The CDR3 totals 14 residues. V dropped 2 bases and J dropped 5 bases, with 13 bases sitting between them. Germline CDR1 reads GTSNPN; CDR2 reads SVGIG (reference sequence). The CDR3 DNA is TGTGCCTGGAGTCCTACAGCCGTCCATCAGCCCCAGCATTTT. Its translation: CAWSPTAVHQPQHF.

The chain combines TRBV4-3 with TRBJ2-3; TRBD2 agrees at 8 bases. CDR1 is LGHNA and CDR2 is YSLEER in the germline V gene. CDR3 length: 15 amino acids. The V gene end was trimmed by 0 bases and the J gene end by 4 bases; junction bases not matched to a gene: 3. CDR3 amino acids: CASSQDRGGADTQYF. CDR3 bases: TGCGCCAGCAGCCAAGATCGGGGGGGAGCAGATACGCAGTATTTT.

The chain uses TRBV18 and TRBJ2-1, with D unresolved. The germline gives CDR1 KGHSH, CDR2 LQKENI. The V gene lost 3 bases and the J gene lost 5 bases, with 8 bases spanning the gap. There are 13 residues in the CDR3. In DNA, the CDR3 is TGTGCCAGCTCACCCGACTTGAACAATGAGCAGTTCTTC. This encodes CASSPDLNNEQFF.

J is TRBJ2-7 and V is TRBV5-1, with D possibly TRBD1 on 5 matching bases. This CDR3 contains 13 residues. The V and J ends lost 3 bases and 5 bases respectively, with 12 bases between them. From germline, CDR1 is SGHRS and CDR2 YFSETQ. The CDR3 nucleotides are TGCGCCAGCAGCTCTCAGTGGGGCGACGAGCAGTACTTC. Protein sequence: CASSSQWGDEQYF.

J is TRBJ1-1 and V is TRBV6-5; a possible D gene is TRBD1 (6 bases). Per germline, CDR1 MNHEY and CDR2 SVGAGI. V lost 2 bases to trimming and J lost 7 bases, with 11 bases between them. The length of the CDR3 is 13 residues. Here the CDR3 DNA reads TGTGCCAGCAGTTACCGGGACACCGGTGAAGCTTTCTTT. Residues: CASSYRDTGEAFF.

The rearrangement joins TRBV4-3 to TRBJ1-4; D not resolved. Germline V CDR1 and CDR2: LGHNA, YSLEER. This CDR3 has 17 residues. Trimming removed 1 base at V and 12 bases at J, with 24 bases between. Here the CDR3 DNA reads TGCGCCAGCAGCCAAGTAGAGGGAACTGGGCCCAAGGGAGAACTGTTTTTT. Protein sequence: CASSQVEGTGPKGELFF.

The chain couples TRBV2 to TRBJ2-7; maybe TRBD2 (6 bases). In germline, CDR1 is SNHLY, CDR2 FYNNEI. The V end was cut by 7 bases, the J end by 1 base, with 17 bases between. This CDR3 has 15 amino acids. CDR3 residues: CASNLGRDSSYEQYF. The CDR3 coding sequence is TGTGCCAGCAACCTGGGAAGGGACTCTTCCTACGAGCAGTACTTC.

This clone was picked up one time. CDR3 sequence: CASRGQYNSPLHF. The CDR3 bases are TGTGCCAGCAGAGGACAGTATAATTCACCCCTCCACTTT. The chain links TRBV6-5 to TRBJ1-6, with D possibly TRBD1 on 6 matching bases. Trimming took 6 bases from V and 4 from J, leaving 7 bases between them. Germline loops: CDR1 MNHEY, CDR2 SVGAGI. This CDR3 has 13 residues.